The present entry profiles one T cell receptor (beta chain) with its context. The CDR3 loop spans 20 amino acids. Germline CDR1 PRHDT, CDR2 FYEKMQ (reference sequence). The trim removed 6 bases at V and 0 bases at J, leaving 14 bases unmatched. These data belong to a study of blood T cell repertoires in COVID-19. About the study: The origin of the acute and convalescent COVID-19 samples was the United States, Italy and Spain. PBMCs, B-cell-depleted T cells, or T cells were the source of the cDNA or gDNA that made up the material.

Produced via immunoSEQ multiplex PCR; TCRdb's table is partial and in-frame only. Counted here are 75,000 to 95,000 clones, around 88% occurring once; the ten biggest clones make up 18%. This sequence joins TRBV13 and TRBJ2-6, with TRBD2 matching 10 bases. The origin of this receptor is a woman aged 55-75 years with COVID-19, enrolled during active disease. Sequenced sample: peripheral blood. The CDR3 is CASRTGPRTSGNSGANVLTF. The CDR3 bases are TGTGCCAGCAGGACAGGGCCTCGGACTAGCGGAAACTCTGGGGCCAACGTCCTGACTTTC.